The source of this TCR beta chain is a study of shared clonotypes between healthy human individuals (dated by TCRdb to about 2020). Regarding the complete study: A couple of women and a few men aged 18 to 49 years were included in the cohort. Each donor's leukapheresis produced roughly between about 0.9 and 9.5 billion PBMCs. For each donor, three plates each were used for CD4 naive and CD4 memory, two plates were used for CD8 naive, and one plate was used for CD8 memory. The study deeply sequenced blood TCR repertoires of 5 or 6 healthy adults to estimate repertoire size and the extent of clonotype sharing between individuals. Different laboratories and diverse techniques were used to prepare libraries and sequence TCR repertoires, to increase sequencing depth and limit assay-specific biases.

V is pared back by 3 bases and J by 0 bases, with 8 bases lying between the germline termini. Reading from cysteine to phenylalanine, the CDR3 counts 14 amino acids. Only CDR3 DNA remains: 42 bases, in frame from the first base. The CDR1 and CDR2 encoded by the germline V gene (reference sequence) are LNHDA and SQIVND. TCR CDR3 regions were amplified from genomic DNA by multiplex PCR using the deep immunoSEQ assay. For each cell subset, the extracted genomic DNA was distributed evenly across all wells of several immunoSEQ 96-well plates, and each plate served as one replicate. Each replicate PCR for sorted subsets received about 210 ng genomic DNA, equal to tens of thousands of T cell genomes. The purified libraries were quantified using a Qubit 3.0 fluorometer, sized with a Bioanalyzer 2100, and then quantified again using the KAPA Library Quantification kit. Each immunoSEQ 96-well plate was sequenced on its own single-read 150-cycle Illumina NextSeq 550 flow cell. The authors processed their data as follows. Because only junctional sequences without quality scores were contained in the immunoSEQ output, filtering matching that applied to full-length reads could not be performed. Sequences were annotated with PyIR, a Python wrapper for IgBLAST v1.9, using IMGT germline references to assign V/J genes and CDR3. Reads were filtered out if the reads had weak V/J assignments (E-value above 1e-6), no CDR3, stop codons, out-of-frame junctions, or ambiguous translated residues. A V3J clonotype was defined by an identical inferred V gene, J gene, and CDR3 amino acid sequence. Percentage overlap between repertoires was calculated by dividing the number of shared unique clonotypes by the size of the smaller repertoire. RTK rarefaction, the Chao1 estimator, and Recon v2.1 estimates of unobserved clonotypes were used to assess repertoire richness. OLGA was used to compute generation probabilities for all TCRbeta clonotypes that the gDNA method yielded from a few donors. The immuneACCESS repertoire file appears here via TCRdb, limited to in-frame rearrangements. These files lack a portion of the clones; in checked studies, under half of the deficit traces to unresolved V genes, and the cause of the others is not known. V and J calls and clone size are those listed in that table; D and trimming were worked out from the DNA. The sample table records roughly 2,000,000 clones; about 95% of these occur just once. The top ten clones comprise more than 0.9% of the sample.

Broad study findings and their caveats: Because the study included only a small number of donors, the genetic and exposure-history diversity represented was limited. Larger estimated clonotype richness was generally found for naive subsets than for memory subsets. Pairwise subsampling indicated that sequencing depth was expected to affect the degree of clonotype sharing among donors. When four donors were compared, the shared fraction of clonotypes was about 5.2% for naive CD4, 3.5% to 4% for naive CD8, about 2.5% for memory CD4, and 0.4% for memory CD8. Sampling was limited to blood, and TCR repertoires in tissue likely differ from TCR repertoires in blood. Compared with non-shared clonotypes, the clonotypes found in all four sorted-subset donors had higher generation probabilities. Rarefaction of sorted-subset datasets indicated incomplete sequencing despite the large sequencing depth.

This clone turned up a few times. Its antigen is still unknown. Per-nucleotide qualities are absent, and no much larger clonotype sits a single base away. The same CDR3 also results from other DNA sequences found in this sample. For the CD8 naive samples, CD45RO-negative cells were positively selected for CCR7, yielding a CD45RA+CCR7+ population from which TemRA cells were excluded. The donors were healthy, HIV-negative adults with no recently reported acute infections or vaccinations. Only Caucasian adults living in Nashville, Tennessee, USA were represented among the donors. Blood was obtained by leukapheresis, after which PBMCs were separated by Ficoll-Histopaque density gradient centrifugation and cryopreserved in liquid nitrogen vapor phase. Analytical flow cytometry was used to check the purity and quantity of each magnetically sorted T cell population. Genomic DNA was isolated from each sorted fraction and quantified by UV absorbance on a Nanodrop 2000c.

The sequence is built from TRBV19 and TRBJ1-1; a weak D assignment points to TRBD1 (6 bases agree). Sequencing was performed on naive CD8+ T cells sorted from blood. In light of the paper, this sample's cell subset or site label describes: CD45RA+CCR7+. This TCR was recovered from a young man in good health. CDR3 region: CASSMDSLNTEAFF. The nucleotides are TGTGCCAGTAGTATGGACAGTTTGAACACTGAAGCTTTCTTT. Beyond the CDR3, the reference TRBV19 and TRBJ1-1 genes provide the residues; the full variable domain reads: DGGITQSPKYLFRKEGQNVTLSCEQNLNHDAMYWYRQDPGQGLRLIYYSQIVNDFQKGDIAEGYSVSREKKESFPLTVTSAQKNPTAFYLCASSMDSLNTEAFFGQGTRLTVV.